This T cell receptor (beta chain) was sequenced for a study of T cell repertoires in cytomegalovirus infection. Study as a whole: An indication of both CMV infection and matching HLA type came from public TCR beta signatures. Findings of the study overall: People with CMV and the relevant HLA were identified by cumulative public TCR beta family frequency.

This CDR3 is 15 amino acids long. V was trimmed by 0 bases and J by 0 bases, leaving 9 bases between them. Germline values: CDR1 SGHKS, CDR2 YYEKEE (reference sequence). Only a few counts were recorded for this clonotype. Its antigen is unknown. TCRdb recomputed calls from the reads with MiXCR, one row per CDR3 protein. The table lists about 140,000 distinct CDR3 sequences, 5% to 6.5% of them singletons. The gene calls are TRBV5-5 and TRBJ1-2, with D hard to call. The origin of this receptor is a human donor in good health (CMV status not recorded). Some clones in this sample may be carry-over from other donors' samples. The sample comprised PBMCs. In nucleotides, the CDR3 is TGTGCCAGCAGCTTGGGACCGGGGACTAACTATGGCTACACCTTC. It translates to CASSLGPGTNYGYTF.